This passage covers 32 T cell receptor beta chains from one sample sequenced in a study of blood T cell repertoires in COVID-19. The table came from immunoSEQ multiplex PCR; TCRdb's copy has only in-frame clones and leaves some out. The sample contains over 45,000 clones, around 80% of which appear only once. Material for sequencing was peripheral blood. Receptors were obtained from an elderly woman with acute or convalescent COVID-19.

J is TRBJ2-2 and V is TRBV5-1; 10 bases match TRBD1. The germline CDR1 and CDR2 sequences are SGHRS and YFSETQ. The CDR3 is made up of 16 amino acids. The junction had 6 bases not matched to a gene; V was cut back by 4 bases and J by 3 bases. The CDR3 sequence: CASSLVGQGDTGELFF. In DNA form, the CDR3 reads TGCGCCAGCAGCCTTGTTGGACAGGGGGACACCGGGGAGCTGTTTTTT.

The chain recombines TRBV3-1 (or the pseudogene TRBV3-2) with TRBJ2-3; 10 bases line up with TRBD2. Germline V gene data show CDR1 as LGHDT and CDR2 as YNNKEL (reference sequence). V was clipped by 2 bases and J by 5 bases; unmatched bases: 4. CDR3 length: 15 amino acids. The CDR3 nucleotides are TGTGCCAGCAGCCAACAAGCGGGGGGGGTAGATACGCAGTATTTT. This codes for CASSQQAGGVDTQYF.

This sequence joins TRBV6-5 and TRBJ2-1; 8 bases are shared with TRBD1. CDR1 is MNHEY and CDR2 is SVGAGI in the germline V gene. This CDR3 contains 15 residues. J gave up 5 bases and V 5 bases, and 8 bases lay outside the gene matches. The CDR3 nucleotides read TGTGCCAGCAGTACTCGGACAGGGTATAACAATGAGCAGTTCTTC. Its protein product is CASSTRTGYNNEQFF.

This rearrangement joins TRBV19 to TRBJ1-5, with D maybe TRBD1 (5 bases). V lost 5 bases and J 4 bases, leaving 9 bases between the germline ends. The length of the CDR3 is 13 residues. Germline V gives CDR1 LNHDA, CDR2 SQIVND (reference sequence). The CDR3 reads CASSGAVNQPQHF. CDR3 bases: TGTGCCAGTAGTGGGGCAGTAAATCAGCCCCAGCATTTT.

This clone has just a few counts. The genes are TRBV5-1 and TRBJ2-5; 7 bases match TRBD1. J lost 13 bases, V lost 4 bases, and 16 bases had no gene match. The length of the CDR3 is 14 residues. Germline values: CDR1 SGHRS, CDR2 YFSETQ. The CDR3 here is CASSPMGQPFRRYF. In nucleotides, the CDR3 is TGCGCCAGCAGCCCGATGGGACAGCCCTTTCGAAGGTACTTC.

The chain employs TRBV7-6 and TRBJ2-2; unclear D gene. The germline V gene encodes CDR1 SGHVS and CDR2 FNYEAQ. The CDR3 sequence is 14 residues long. Trimming removed 1 base from V and 5 bases from J, with 8 bases in between. The CDR3 protein is CASSLDNPTGELFF. In nucleotides, the CDR3 is TGTGCCAGCAGCTTAGACAATCCGACCGGGGAGCTGTTTTTT.

J is TRBJ2-3 and V is TRBV5-1, with D tentatively TRBD2 (5 bases). V was pared by 2 bases and J by 6 bases, with 13 bases between. The CDR3 extends over 14 amino acids. Germline loops: CDR1 SGHRS, CDR2 YFSETQ. CDR3: CASSLGTGKDTQYF. In DNA, the CDR3 is TGCGCCAGCAGCTTAGGAACGGGGAAGGATACGCAGTATTTT.

The chain recombines TRBV10-3 with TRBJ2-7; 7 bases are shared with TRBD1. Germline CDR1 reads ENHRY; CDR2 reads SYGVKD. The J segment lost 2 bases and the V segment lost 6 bases, leaving 1 base of the junction unmatched. The CDR3 has 12 amino acids. The CDR3: CAISQGAYEQYF. Here the CDR3 DNA reads TGTGCCATCAGCCAGGGGGCCTACGAGCAGTACTTC.

As regards this clone: One end of the junction fails to match germline, which may point to a read error. This sequence joins TRBV5-1 and TRBJ2-1; 7 bases agree with TRBD1. The CDR3 loop spans 11 amino acids. CDR1 and CDR2 from the germline V gene are SGHRS and YFSETQ. Written as DNA, the CDR3 is TGCGCCAGCAGAGACGGGACAGAGCAGCTCTTC. The encoded protein is CASRDGTEQLF.

The chain has TRBV2 and TRBJ2-1; a weak D match, TRBD2 (5 bases). V lost 6 bases and J lost 5, with 14 bases in between. Germline V gene data show CDR1 as SNHLY and CDR2 as FYNNEI. The CDR3 totals 14 residues. CDR3: CASRVHMGDNEQFF. Written as DNA, the CDR3 is TGTGCCAGCAGGGTCCACATGGGAGACAATGAGCAGTTCTTC.

This clone was counted once. The chain uses TRBV6-5 and TRBJ2-1; a weak D match, TRBD2 (6 bases). Trimming removed 2 bases at V and 12 bases at J, with 11 bases between. Germline CDR1 is MNHEY and CDR2 is SVGAGI. This CDR3 is 12 amino acids long. CDR3 sequence (DNA): TGTGCCAGCAGTTACGGGGGGTTGAGGCAGTTCTTC. The encoded protein is CASSYGGLRQFF.

The chain recombines TRBV3-1 (or the pseudogene TRBV3-2) with TRBJ1-5, with D possibly matching TRBD1 (6 bases). The CDR3 loop spans 15 amino acids. Trimming left V 1 base short and J 0 bases short, with 7 bases between. The germline CDR1 and CDR2 sequences are LGHDT and YNNKEL (reference sequence). CDR3 DNA sequence: TGTGCCAGCAGCCAAGGGACAGTTAGCAATCAGCCCCAGCATTTT. Translating gives CASSQGTVSNQPQHF.

The V and J genes are TRBV2 and TRBJ1-2, with D unclear. The CDR3 contains 12 residues. Germline V CDR1 and CDR2: SNHLY, FYNNEI. CDR3 nucleotides: TGTGTCCGATCGGCGGGGAACTATGGCTACACCTTC. Translated, it gives CVRSAGNYGYTF.

This clone was counted a few times. The chain joins TRBV5-1 to TRBJ2-1, with 9 bases matching TRBD2. With 2 bases clipped from V and 0 bases from J, the junction kept 12 bases outside the gene matches. The length of the CDR3 is 19 residues. Germline lookup yields CDR1 SGHRS and CDR2 YFSETQ. Here the CDR3 DNA reads TGCGCCAGCAGCTTAGGAGGAGCGGGAGGACCCCCCTCCTACAATGAGCAGTTCTTC. Translated: CASSLGGAGGPPSYNEQFF.

The gene calls are TRBV5-8 and TRBJ1-5, with D possibly matching TRBD1 (6 bases). Per germline, CDR1 SGHTS and CDR2 YDEGEE. CDR3 size: 12 residues. V dropped 7 bases and J dropped 4 bases, with 9 bases sitting between them. Here the CDR3 DNA reads TGTGCCAGCCGGACAGCTAATCAGCCCCAGCATTTT. Translated: CASRTANQPQHF.

The chain couples TRBV25-1 to TRBJ2-1; TRBD2 is a possible D gene (6 bases). The CDR3 loop spans 13 amino acids. The germline V gene has CDR1 MGHDK and CDR2 SYGVNS. V shed 8 bases and J shed 5 bases, with 13 bases lying between them. CDR3 in amino acids: CASAGPLNNEQFF. The CDR3 DNA sequence: TGTGCCAGCGCGGGGCCGTTAAACAATGAGCAGTTCTTC. Looking up the rest from reference TRBV25-1 and TRBJ2-1 gives the full variable domain: EADIYQTPRYLVIGTGKKITLECSQTMGHDKMYWYQQDPGMELHLIHYSYGVNSTEKGDLSSESTVSRIRTEHFPLTLESARPSHTSQYLCASAGPLNNEQFFGPGTRLTVL.

By sample fraction, this clone is medium-sized (0.01 to 0.1%). The chain employs TRBV28 and TRBJ2-2; D might be TRBD1 (5 bases). From germline, CDR1 is MDHEN and CDR2 SYDVKM. Between the trimmed V and J ends, which lost 3 bases and 8 bases, there was a span of 10 bases. This CDR3 region has 13 residues. The CDR3 DNA is TGTGCCAGCAGTTTCATGGGGCTAGGGGAGCTGTTTTTT. Its protein product is CASSFMGLGELFF.

The CDR3 loop reads CASSHPNNSPLHF. The DNA of the CDR3 is TGTGCCAGCAGCCACCCCAATAATTCACCCCTCCACTTT. This chain uses TRBV14 with TRBJ1-6, with no clear D. V lost 3 bases and J lost 5, with 5 bases in between. The germline V gene has CDR1 SGHDN and CDR2 FVKESK. The CDR3 has 13 residues.

The chain uses TRBV5-6 and TRBJ1-3; D is unresolved. The CDR3 consists of 14 residues. Trimming cost V 2 bases and J 0 bases, with 6 bases left between them. Per the germline V gene, CDR1 is SGHDT and CDR2 is YYEEEE. CDR3 coding DNA: TGTGCCAGCAGCTTCAGTTTCTCTGGAAACACCATATATTTT. The encoded protein is CASSFSFSGNTIYF.

The chain recombines TRBV29-1 with TRBJ1-3, with D possibly TRBD1 on 5 matching bases. The germline V and J ends were trimmed by 6 bases and 3 bases, with 15 bases remaining between them. Germline lookup yields CDR1 SQVTM and CDR2 ANQGSEA. The CDR3 length is 14 residues. Here the CDR3 DNA reads TGCAGCGTCGGGGGGGGAGGATTTGGAAACACCATATATTTT. Encoded protein: CSVGGGGFGNTIYF.

This clone appeared a single time. In DNA form, the CDR3 reads TGTGCCAGCAAACCACAGGGGGCAGGTTCACCCCTCCACTTT. Its protein is CASKPQGAGSPLHF. This chain uses TRBV6-5 with TRBJ1-6, with TRBD1 matching over 9 bases. Germline CDR1 is MNHEY and CDR2 is SVGAGI. The CDR3 extends over 14 amino acids. V lost 7 bases to trimming and J lost 9 bases; unmatched junction nucleotides: 7.

The rearrangement uses TRBV2 and TRBJ2-7; tentative D call: TRBD1 (6 bases). The germline V gene encodes CDR1 SNHLY and CDR2 FYNNEI. This CDR3 is 16 amino acids long. V lost 7 bases to trimming and J lost 0 bases, with 19 bases between them. For the CDR3, the DNA is TGTGCCAGCAAAGGGGGAACCGGGACGGGCTCCTACGAGCAGTACTTC. Its translation is CASKGGTGTGSYEQYF.

This clone was recorded only once. The chain is built from TRBV18 and TRBJ2-1; D is possibly TRBD1 (7 bases). CDR3 length: 16 amino acids. The germline CDR1 and CDR2 sequences are KGHSH and LQKENI. The V gene lost 4 bases and the J gene lost 0 bases, with 13 bases spanning the gap. In DNA, the CDR3 is TGTGCCAGCTCACTAAACAGGGGAGGCTCCTACAATGAGCAGTTCTTC. Translation: CASSLNRGGSYNEQFF. Full variable domain (rest looked up from reference TRBV18 and TRBJ2-1): NAGVMQNPRHLVRRRGQEARLRCSPMKGHSHVYWYRQLPEEGLKFMVYLQKENIIDESGMPKERFSAEFPKEGPSILRIQQVVRGDSAAYFCASSLNRGGSYNEQFFGPGTRLTVL.

The CDR3 sequence: CSASKQGGVQPQHF. For the CDR3, the DNA is TGCAGTGCTAGTAAGCAGGGAGGCGTACAGCCCCAGCATTTT. V gene TRBV20-1 combines with J gene TRBJ1-5; possible D gene TRBD1, 5 bases. The ends were cut back, 3 bases at V and 7 bases at J, with 16 bases in the middle. Per germline, CDR1 DFQATT and CDR2 SNEGSKA (reference sequence). The CDR3 contains 14 residues.

The chain joins TRBV6-5 to TRBJ2-7; D gene uncertain. This CDR3 contains 14 residues. V was clipped by 5 bases and J by 6 bases, with 17 bases between them. Germline loops: CDR1 MNHEY, CDR2 SVGAGI. Written as DNA, the CDR3 is TGTGCCAGCAGTAAGATAGCTTCCCACGTCGAGCAGTACTTC. Encoded protein: CASSKIASHVEQYF.

The V gene is TRBV6-5, the J gene TRBJ1-1; TRBD1 aligns across 7 bases. CDR1 and CDR2 (germline): MNHEY, SVGAGI. After removal of 7 bases from V and 5 bases from J, the junction contained 10 bases not matched to a gene. CDR3 length equals 14 residues. CDR3 amino acids: CASMAGGSRTEAFF. The CDR3 DNA sequence: TGTGCCAGCATGGCAGGGGGGTCGAGGACTGAAGCTTTCTTT.

The chain uses TRBV4-1 and TRBJ2-5, with D perhaps TRBD1 (6 bases). The CDR3 length is 13 residues. Germline CDR1 reads MGHRA; CDR2 reads YSYEKL. The V and J ends lost 7 bases and 1 base respectively, with 10 bases between them. The CDR3 DNA reads as TGCGCCAGCACCCCGGACAGCCAAGAGACCCAGTACTTC. This encodes CASTPDSQETQYF.

The chain employs TRBV6-1 and TRBJ1-2; D call uncertain. Germline V CDR1 and CDR2: MNHNS, SASEGT. The V and J ends lost 0 bases and 4 bases respectively, with 9 bases between them. The CDR3 has 14 amino acids. The CDR3 protein is CASSEASQIYGYTF. CDR3 nucleotides: TGTGCCAGCAGTGAAGCGTCACAGATCTATGGCTACACCTTC.

This clone has only a few counts. The chain links TRBV7-3 to TRBJ2-5, with 9 positions matching TRBD1. The germline V gene has CDR1 SGHTA and CDR2 FQGTGA. V lost 4 bases, J lost 4 bases, and 7 bases stayed unmatched. The CDR3 consists of 15 residues. CDR3 amino acids: CASSSGQGRGETQYF. The DNA of the CDR3 is TGTGCCAGCAGCTCCGGACAGGGGAGGGGAGAGACCCAGTACTTC.

In its sample, this clone was seen many times. The rearrangement links TRBV3-1 (or the pseudogene TRBV3-2) to TRBJ2-7; D is undetermined. The length of the CDR3 is 13 residues. V lost 1 base to trimming and J lost 0 bases, with 4 bases between them. CDR1 is LGHDT, CDR2 YNNKEL, per germline (reference sequence). The CDR3 DNA sequence: TGTGCCAGCAGCCAAGCCCTCTCCTACGAGCAGTACTTC. Translated, it gives CASSQALSYEQYF.

This clone has only a few counts. This chain links TRBV5-1 with TRBJ2-4; D gene unclear. The CDR3 loop spans 13 amino acids. V was trimmed by 0 bases and J by 8 bases, leaving 9 bases between them. Looked up from germline, CDR1 is SGHRS and CDR2 is YFSETQ. The CDR3 nucleotides read TGCGCCAGCAGCTTGGCCGGTTTGGACATTCAGTACTTC. It codes for CASSLAGLDIQYF.

This clone was observed a single time. The genes are TRBV7-9 and TRBJ1-5; no reliable D call. V was shortened by 0 bases and J by 0 bases, with 3 bases between the two germline ends. The CDR3 contains 14 residues. Germline CDR1 and CDR2: SEHNR and FQNEAQ (reference sequence). DNA for the CDR3: TGTGCCAGCAGCTTAGCCAATAGCAATCAGCCCCAGCATTTT. Amino acid sequence: CASSLANSNQPQHF.